This T cell receptor beta chain was retrieved from a study of vaccination and CD4 T cells after COVID-19. Noted treatment: roughly ten-day PBMC culture with coronavirus spike peptide pools or control peptides (ViraFEST assay). Sequence data for DNA of cultured CD4+ T cells were generated by the Oncomine TCR Beta short-read assay. In TCRdb, the PCR reads were re-called with MiXCR into one record per CDR3 protein. The sample lists about 6,300 distinct CDR3 sequences, about three quarters occurring once. This CDR3 region has 13 residues. Germline V CDR1 and CDR2: LNHDA, SQIVND (reference sequence). The ends lost 5 bases at V and 4 bases at J; junction bases unmatched: 4. Remarks on this clonotype: As yet, its antigen is unknown.

Source material: CD4+ T cells from blood, cultured in vitro. This chain connects TRBV19 to TRBJ1-2, with 7 bases matching TRBD1. This TCR derives from a human donor who had recovered from COVID-19. The CDR3 loop is CASSSTGSYGYTF. CDR3 bases: TGTGCCAGTAGTTCGACAGGGAGCTATGGCTACACCTTC.